A selection of T cell receptor beta chains follows, all from one sample in a study of response to subunit inactivated influenza vaccine. TCRdb ran MiXCR on the RT-PCR reads and lists one entry per CDR3 protein. The sample lists about 650,000 distinct CDR3 sequences, 14% occurring once. The material was PBMCs from blood, obtained 14 days before vaccination. These TCRs come from a man over 45 who received an inactivated influenza vaccine. Both conserved end residues are trimmed from each CDR3.

>TRBV28|TRBJ1-4
ASNARGATNEKLF
>TRBV20-1|TRBJ2-5
SPPTEETQY
>TRBV12-3/TRBV12-4|TRBJ2-3
ASSLALAGADTQY
>TRBV10-3|TRBJ2-3
AISESEGSDRGETDTQY
>TRBV29-1|TRBJ1-5
SVEGQGRQPQH
>TRBV11-1|TRBJ2-5
ASSLRTVYQETQY
>TRBV7-9|TRBJ2-7
ASSSDYSYEQY
>TRBV27|TRBJ2-7
ASRLGYSTPGEQY
>TRBV4-2|TRBJ2-6
ASSLMKASGANVLT
>TRBV13|TRBJ2-1
ASSFWGLAGDSYNEQF
>TRBV5-1|TRBJ2-3
ASSFSGDRTDTQY
>TRBV6-1|TRBJ1-2
ASSPSRQGDGYT
>TRBV5-1|TRBJ2-7
ASSYETSGSSYEQY
>TRBV11-3|TRBJ2-7
ASSLGTAPYEQY
>TRBV3-1|TRBJ2-3
ASSRFGGAVEGDTQY
>TRBV12-3/TRBV12-4|TRBJ2-3
ASNRGGRTDTQY
>TRBV12-3/TRBV12-4|TRBJ2-4
ASSPQTLDRHDIQY
>TRBV6-5|TRBJ2-1
ASSYSISQAGGGNEQF
>TRBV5-6|TRBJ1-1
ASSRPSTEAF
>TRBV29-1|TRBJ2-5
SVARGREETQY
>TRBV9|TRBJ2-3
ASSVGSGEWTDTQY
>TRBV15|TRBJ2-2
ATSRAGQGSTGELF
>TRBV7-9|TRBJ2-5
ASSLEGGPSRETQY
>TRBV7-2|TRBJ2-7
ASSFKADSSYEQY
>TRBV15|TRBJ2-5
ATSRDISQETQY
>TRBV4-3|TRBJ2-7
ASSQGHRSSYEQY
>TRBV4-1|TRBJ1-5
ASSQQFLNQPQH
>TRBV11-2|TRBJ2-7
ASSLGGPLKEQY
>TRBV7-9|TRBJ2-7
ASSSLTRGEQY
>TRBV20-1|TRBJ1-1
SARARARGGTEAF
>TRBV12-3/TRBV12-4|TRBJ1-5
ASSLREDQPQH
>TRBV20-1|TRBJ2-3
SARAPQGTDTQY
>TRBV7-2|TRBJ1-4
ASSQIGANEKLF
>TRBV11-2|TRBJ2-1
ASSLGTGTSFGNEQF
>TRBV2|TRBJ2-1
ASSEIGAGEGNEQF
>TRBV5-5|TRBJ2-5
ASSPTPAQETQY
>TRBV28|TRBJ1-5
ASGARQLIQPQH
>TRBV6-6|TRBJ1-2
ASSYLNYGYT
>TRBV4-3|TRBJ1-6
ASSQESTNSPLH
>TRBV3-1|TRBJ2-1
ASSNRQGYNEQF
>TRBV2|TRBJ2-7
ASSGEAGRQY
>TRBV3-1|TRBJ1-6
ASSQVGTGLSPLH
>TRBV12-3/TRBV12-4|TRBJ2-2
ASSPRRVGWELF
>TRBV4-1|TRBJ2-7
ASSQVPGTSYEQY
>TRBV27|TRBJ2-1
ASTPPLYNEQF
>TRBV5-6|TRBJ2-5
ASSFRSWRGQETQY
>TRBV10-3|TRBJ1-2
AISEAGTAFYGYT